A selection of T cell receptor beta chains follows, all from one sample in a study of T cell repertoires in cytomegalovirus infection. Each CDR3 protein is one row after TCRdb ran MiXCR on the reads. The repertoire holds about 920,000 distinct CDR3 sequences, with approximately 33% as singletons. Which antigens these TCRs recognize remains unknown. Source: cultured CD8+ T cells from PBMCs, taken from culture after CMV antigen stimulation. The receptors were sampled from a human donor in good health (CMV status not recorded). Some clones in this sample may be carry-over from other donors' samples. The CDR3 runs from the conserved cysteine through the conserved F or W. Size values are once, few and many counts, or a class for expanded clones, and some rows have none.

abundance: NA; v_gene: TRBV6-6; j_gene: TRBJ2-5; CDR3aa: CASSSPPGTRWETQYF
abundance: NA; v_gene: TRBV27; j_gene: TRBJ1-1; CDR3aa: CASSDWDRGFLNTEAFF
abundance: NA; v_gene: TRBV20-1; j_gene: TRBJ1-5; CDR3aa: CSAREGYSNQPQHF
abundance: once; v_gene: TRBV10-3; j_gene: TRBJ2-1; CDR3aa: CAISESVAGRNEQFF
abundance: NA; v_gene: TRBV7-9; j_gene: TRBJ2-1; CDR3aa: CASSDPLKGAYNEQFF
abundance: few; v_gene: TRBV5-1; j_gene: TRBJ2-3; CDR3aa: CASWGGGRTDTQYF
abundance: NA; v_gene: TRBV7-9; j_gene: TRBJ1-2; CDR3aa: CASSLIGDGYGYTF
abundance: few; v_gene: TRBV6-1; j_gene: TRBJ1-2; CDR3aa: CASRPRGGHNYGYTF
abundance: NA; v_gene: TRBV20-1; j_gene: TRBJ1-5; CDR3aa: CSARVDRDIDSNQPQHF
abundance: NA; v_gene: TRBV4-3; j_gene: TRBJ1-1; CDR3aa: CASSQDVGKDTEAFF
abundance: few; v_gene: TRBV6-6; j_gene: TRBJ1-5; CDR3aa: CASTPGQLNQPQHF
abundance: NA; v_gene: TRBV25-1; j_gene: TRBJ2-7; CDR3aa: CASSEQRGEQYF
abundance: NA; v_gene: TRBV7-9; j_gene: TRBJ1-2; CDR3aa: CASNINPGQGRGYTF
abundance: many; v_gene: TRBV7-8; j_gene: TRBJ2-3; CDR3aa: CASSARLAGSYQHTQYF
abundance: many; v_gene: TRBV7-2; j_gene: TRBJ2-1; CDR3aa: CASSLRDYPTIEQFF
abundance: few; v_gene: TRBV2; j_gene: TRBJ1-1; CDR3aa: CASRVQGGHTEAFF
abundance: NA; v_gene: TRBV12-3/TRBV12-4; j_gene: TRBJ1-1; CDR3aa: CASSVPGNGNTEAFF